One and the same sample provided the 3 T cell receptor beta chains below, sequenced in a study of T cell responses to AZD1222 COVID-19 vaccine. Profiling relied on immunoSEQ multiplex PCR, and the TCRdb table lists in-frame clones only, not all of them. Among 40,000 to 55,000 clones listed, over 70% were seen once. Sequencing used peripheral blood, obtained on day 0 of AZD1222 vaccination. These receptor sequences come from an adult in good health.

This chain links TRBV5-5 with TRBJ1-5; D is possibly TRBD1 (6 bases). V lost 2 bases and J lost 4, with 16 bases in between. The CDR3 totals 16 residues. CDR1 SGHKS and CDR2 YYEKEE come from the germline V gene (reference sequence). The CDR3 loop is CASSFGQGYGNQPQHF. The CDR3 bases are TGTGCCAGCAGCTTTGGGCAGGGGTATGGAAATCAGCCCCAGCATTTT.

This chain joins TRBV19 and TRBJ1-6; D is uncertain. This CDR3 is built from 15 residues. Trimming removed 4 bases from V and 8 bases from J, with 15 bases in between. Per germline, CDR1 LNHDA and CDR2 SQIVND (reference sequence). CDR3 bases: TGTGCCAGTAGTACTTTCTCCCGCGGAGATTCACCCCTCCACTTT. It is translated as CASSTFSRGDSPLHF. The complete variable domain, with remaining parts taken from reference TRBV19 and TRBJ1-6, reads DGGITQSPKYLFRKEGQNVTLSCEQNLNHDAMYWYRQDPGQGLRLIYYSQIVNDFQKGDIAEGYSVSREKKESFPLTVTSAQKNPTAFYLCASSTFSRGDSPLHFGNGTRLTVT.

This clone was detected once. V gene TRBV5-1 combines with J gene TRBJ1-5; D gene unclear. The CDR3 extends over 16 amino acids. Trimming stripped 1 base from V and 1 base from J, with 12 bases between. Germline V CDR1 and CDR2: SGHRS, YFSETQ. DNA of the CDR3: TGCGCCAGCAGCTTGCTTCCGGACTTGAGCAATCAGCCCCAGCATTTT. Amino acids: CASSLLPDLSNQPQHF. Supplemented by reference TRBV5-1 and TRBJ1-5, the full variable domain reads KAGVTQTPRYLIKTRGQQVTLSCSPISGHRSVSWYQQTPGQGLQFLFEYFSETQRNKGNFPGRFSGRQFSNSRSEMNVSTLELGDSALYLCASSLLPDLSNQPQHFGDGTRLSIL.